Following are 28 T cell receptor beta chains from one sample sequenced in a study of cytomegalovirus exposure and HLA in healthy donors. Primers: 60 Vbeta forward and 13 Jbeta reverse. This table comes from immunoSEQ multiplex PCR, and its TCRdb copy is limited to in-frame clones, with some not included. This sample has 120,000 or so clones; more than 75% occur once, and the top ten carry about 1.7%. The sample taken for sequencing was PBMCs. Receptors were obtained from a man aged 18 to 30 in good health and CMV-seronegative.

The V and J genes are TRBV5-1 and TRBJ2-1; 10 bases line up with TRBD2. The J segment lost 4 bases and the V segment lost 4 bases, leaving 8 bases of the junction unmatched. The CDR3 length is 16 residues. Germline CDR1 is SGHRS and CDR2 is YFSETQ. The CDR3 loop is CASSRSGGASYNEQFF. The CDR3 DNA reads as TGCGCCAGCAGCCGGAGCGGGGGGGCCTCATACAATGAGCAGTTCTTC.

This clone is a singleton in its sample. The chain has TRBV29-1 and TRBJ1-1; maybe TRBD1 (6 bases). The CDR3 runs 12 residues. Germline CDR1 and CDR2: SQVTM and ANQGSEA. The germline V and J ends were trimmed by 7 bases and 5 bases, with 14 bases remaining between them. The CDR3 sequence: CSAGGGSTEAFF. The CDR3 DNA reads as TGCAGCGCTGGGGGCGGGTCAACTGAAGCTTTCTTT.

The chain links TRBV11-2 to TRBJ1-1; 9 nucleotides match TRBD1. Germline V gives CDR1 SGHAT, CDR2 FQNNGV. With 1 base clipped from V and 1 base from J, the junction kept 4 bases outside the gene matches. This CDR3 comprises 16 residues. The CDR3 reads CASSLVQGAWNTEAFF. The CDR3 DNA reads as TGTGCCAGCAGCTTAGTACAGGGGGCTTGGAACACTGAAGCTTTCTTT.

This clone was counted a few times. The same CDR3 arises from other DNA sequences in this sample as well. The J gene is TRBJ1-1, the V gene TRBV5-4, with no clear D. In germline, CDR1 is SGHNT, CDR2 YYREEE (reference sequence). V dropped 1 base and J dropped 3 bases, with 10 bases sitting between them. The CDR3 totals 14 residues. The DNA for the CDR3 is TGTGCCAGCAGCTTGAGTATCAGCGACACTGAAGCTTTCTTT. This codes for CASSLSISDTEAFF.

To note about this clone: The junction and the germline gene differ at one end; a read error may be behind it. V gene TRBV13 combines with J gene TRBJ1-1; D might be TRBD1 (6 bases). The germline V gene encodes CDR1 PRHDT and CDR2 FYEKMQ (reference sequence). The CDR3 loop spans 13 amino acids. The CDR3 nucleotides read TGTGCCGGCAGCTTGCGGGGGCACACTGAAGCTTTCTTT. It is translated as CAGSLRGHTEAFF. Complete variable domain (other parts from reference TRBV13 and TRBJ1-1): AAGVIQSPRHLIKEKRETATLKCYPIPRHDTVYWYQQGPGQDPQFLISFYEKMQSDKGSIPDRFSAQQFSDYHSELNMSSLELGDSALYFCAGSLRGHTEAFFGQGTRLTVV.

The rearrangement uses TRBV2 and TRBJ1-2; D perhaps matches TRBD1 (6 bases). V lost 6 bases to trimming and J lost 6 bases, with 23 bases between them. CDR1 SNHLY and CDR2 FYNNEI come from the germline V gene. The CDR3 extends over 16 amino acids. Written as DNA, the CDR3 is TGTGCCAGCAGGGGATTGGGGACATCATTATATGATGGCTACACCTTC. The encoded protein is CASRGLGTSLYDGYTF. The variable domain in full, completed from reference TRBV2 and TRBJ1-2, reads EPEVTQTPSHQVTQMGQEVILRCVPISNHLYFYWYRQILGQKVEFLVSFYNNEISEKSEIFDDQFSVERPDGSNFTLKIRSTKLEDSAMYFCASRGLGTSLYDGYTFGSGTRLTVV.

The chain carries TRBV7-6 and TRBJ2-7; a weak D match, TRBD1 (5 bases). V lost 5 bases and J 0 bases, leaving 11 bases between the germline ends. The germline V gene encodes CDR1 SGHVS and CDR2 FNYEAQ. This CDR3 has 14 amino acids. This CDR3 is CASSPQQDSYEQYF. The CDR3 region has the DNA TGTGCCAGCAGCCCTCAACAGGACTCCTACGAGCAGTACTTC.

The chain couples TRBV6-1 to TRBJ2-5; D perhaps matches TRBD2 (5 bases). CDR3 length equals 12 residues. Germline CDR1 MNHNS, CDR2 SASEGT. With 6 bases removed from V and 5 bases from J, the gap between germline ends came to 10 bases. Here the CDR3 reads CASSGVGETQYF. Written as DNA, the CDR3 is TGTGCCAGCAGCGGGGTGGGGGAGACCCAGTACTTC.

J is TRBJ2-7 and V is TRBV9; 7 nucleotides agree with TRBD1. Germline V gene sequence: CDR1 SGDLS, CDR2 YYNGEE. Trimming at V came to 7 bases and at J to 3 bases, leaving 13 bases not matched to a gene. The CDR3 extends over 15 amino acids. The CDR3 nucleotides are TGTGCCAGCTCCTTGGGTGGGACAGCGGTCTACGAGCAGTACTTC. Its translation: CASSLGGTAVYEQYF.

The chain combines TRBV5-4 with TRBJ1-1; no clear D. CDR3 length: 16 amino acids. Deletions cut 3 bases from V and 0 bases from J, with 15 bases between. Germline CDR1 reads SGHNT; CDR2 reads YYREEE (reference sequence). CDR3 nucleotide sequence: TGTGCCAGCAGCTCAGGCCGCATGGGCATGAACACTGAAGCTTTCTTT. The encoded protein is CASSSGRMGMNTEAFF.

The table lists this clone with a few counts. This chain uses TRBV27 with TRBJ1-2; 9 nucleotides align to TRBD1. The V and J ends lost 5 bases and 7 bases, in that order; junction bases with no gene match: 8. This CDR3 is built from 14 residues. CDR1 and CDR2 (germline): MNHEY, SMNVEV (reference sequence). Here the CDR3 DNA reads TGTGCCAGCAGTCAAACAGGGGGCGAGTGTGGCTACACCTTC. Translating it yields CASSQTGGECGYTF.

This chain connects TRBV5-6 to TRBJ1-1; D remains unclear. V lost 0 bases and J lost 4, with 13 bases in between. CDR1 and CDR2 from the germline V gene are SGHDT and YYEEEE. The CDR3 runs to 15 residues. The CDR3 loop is CASSLVRVFSTEAFF. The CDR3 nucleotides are TGTGCCAGCAGCTTGGTCCGGGTCTTTAGCACTGAAGCTTTCTTT.

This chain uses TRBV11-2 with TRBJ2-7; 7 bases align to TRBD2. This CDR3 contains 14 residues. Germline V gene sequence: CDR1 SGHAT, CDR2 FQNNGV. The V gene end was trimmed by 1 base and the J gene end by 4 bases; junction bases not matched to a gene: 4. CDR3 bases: TGTGCCAGCAGCTTAGCTCTAGCGGATTACGAGCAGTACTTC. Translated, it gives CASSLALADYEQYF.

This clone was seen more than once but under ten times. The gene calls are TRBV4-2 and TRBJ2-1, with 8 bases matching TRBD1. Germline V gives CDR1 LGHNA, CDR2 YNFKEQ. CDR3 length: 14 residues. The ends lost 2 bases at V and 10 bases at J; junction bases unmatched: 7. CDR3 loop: CASSQSEGQGEQFF. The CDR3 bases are TGTGCCAGCAGCCAATCGGAAGGACAGGGAGAGCAGTTCTTC.

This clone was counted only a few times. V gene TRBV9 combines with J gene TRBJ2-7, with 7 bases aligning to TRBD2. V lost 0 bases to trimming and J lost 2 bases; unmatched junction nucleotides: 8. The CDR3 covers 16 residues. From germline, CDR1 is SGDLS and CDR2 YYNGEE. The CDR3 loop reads CASSVAGAGPPYEQYF. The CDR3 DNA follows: TGTGCCAGCAGCGTAGCCGGAGCGGGGCCCCCCTACGAGCAGTACTTC. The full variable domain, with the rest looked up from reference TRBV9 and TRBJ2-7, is DSGVTQTPKHLITATGQRVTLRCSPRSGDLSVYWYQQSLDQGLQFLIQYYNGEERAKGNILERFSAQQFPDLHSELNLSSLELGDSALYFCASSVAGAGPPYEQYFGPGTRLTVT.

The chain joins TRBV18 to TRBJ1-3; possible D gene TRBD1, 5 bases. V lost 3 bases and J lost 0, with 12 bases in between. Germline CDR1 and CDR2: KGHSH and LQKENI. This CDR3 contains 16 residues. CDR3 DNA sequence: TGTGCCAGCTCACCGCTTCCGGGGGGCTCTGGAAACACCATATATTTT. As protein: CASSPLPGGSGNTIYF.

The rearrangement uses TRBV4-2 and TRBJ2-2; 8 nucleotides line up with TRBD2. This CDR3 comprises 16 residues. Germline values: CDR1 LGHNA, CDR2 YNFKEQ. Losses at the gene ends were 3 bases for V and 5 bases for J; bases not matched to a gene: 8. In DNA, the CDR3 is TGTGCCAGCAGCCACGACGGGGGGGGGAATACCGGGGAGCTGTTTTTT. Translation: CASSHDGGGNTGELFF.

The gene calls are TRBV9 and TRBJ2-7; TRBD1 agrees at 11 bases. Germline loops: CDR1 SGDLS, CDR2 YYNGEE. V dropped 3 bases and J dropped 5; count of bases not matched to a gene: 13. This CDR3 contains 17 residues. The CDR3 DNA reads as TGTGCCAGCAGCGCTCACGGAGGGACAGGGGGTCTTGACGAGCAGTACTTC. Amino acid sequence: CASSAHGGTGGLDEQYF. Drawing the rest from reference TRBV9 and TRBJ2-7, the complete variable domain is DSGVTQTPKHLITATGQRVTLRCSPRSGDLSVYWYQQSLDQGLQFLIQYYNGEERAKGNILERFSAQQFPDLHSELNLSSLELGDSALYFCASSAHGGTGGLDEQYFGPGTRLTVT.

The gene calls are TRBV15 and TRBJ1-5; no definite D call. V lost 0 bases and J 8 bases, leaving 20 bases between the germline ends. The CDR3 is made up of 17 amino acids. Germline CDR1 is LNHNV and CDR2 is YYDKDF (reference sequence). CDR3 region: CATSRDERTTRNEPQHF. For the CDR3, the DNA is TGTGCCACCAGCAGAGATGAGCGGACCACCAGAAATGAGCCCCAGCATTTT.

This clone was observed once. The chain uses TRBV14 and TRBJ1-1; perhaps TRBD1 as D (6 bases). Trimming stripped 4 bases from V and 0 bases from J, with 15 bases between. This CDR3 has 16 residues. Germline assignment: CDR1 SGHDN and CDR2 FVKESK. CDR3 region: CASSPIRQAMNTEAFF. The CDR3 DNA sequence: TGTGCCAGCAGCCCGATTCGACAGGCGATGAACACTGAAGCTTTCTTT. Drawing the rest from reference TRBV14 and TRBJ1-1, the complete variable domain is EAGVTQFPSHSVIEKGQTVTLRCDPISGHDNLYWYRRVMGKEIKFLLHFVKESKQDESGMPNNRFLAERTGGTYSTLKVQPAELEDSGVYFCASSPIRQAMNTEAFFGQGTRLTVV.

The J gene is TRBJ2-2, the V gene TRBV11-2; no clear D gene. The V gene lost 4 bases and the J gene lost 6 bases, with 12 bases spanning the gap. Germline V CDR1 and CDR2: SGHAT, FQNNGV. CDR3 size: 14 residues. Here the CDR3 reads CASSSMIVSGELFF. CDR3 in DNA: TGTGCCAGCAGCTCTATGATTGTCTCCGGGGAGCTGTTTTTT.

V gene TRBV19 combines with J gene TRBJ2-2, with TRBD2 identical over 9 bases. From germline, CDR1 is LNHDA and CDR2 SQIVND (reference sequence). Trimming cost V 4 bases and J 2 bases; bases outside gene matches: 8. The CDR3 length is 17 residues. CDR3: CASSTRVAGVNTGELFF. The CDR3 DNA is TGTGCCAGTAGTACCCGAGTAGCGGGGGTAAACACCGGGGAGCTGTTTTTT. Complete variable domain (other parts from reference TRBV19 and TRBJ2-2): DGGITQSPKYLFRKEGQNVTLSCEQNLNHDAMYWYRQDPGQGLRLIYYSQIVNDFQKGDIAEGYSVSREKKESFPLTVTSAQKNPTAFYLCASSTRVAGVNTGELFFGEGSRLTVL.

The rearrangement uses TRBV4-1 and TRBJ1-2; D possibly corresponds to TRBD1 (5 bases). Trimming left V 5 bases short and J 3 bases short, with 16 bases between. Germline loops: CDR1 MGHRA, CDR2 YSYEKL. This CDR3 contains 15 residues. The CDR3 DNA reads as TGCGCCAGCAGCTCTCCGCAGGGAGGGTACTATGGCTACACCTTC. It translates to CASSSPQGGYYGYTF.

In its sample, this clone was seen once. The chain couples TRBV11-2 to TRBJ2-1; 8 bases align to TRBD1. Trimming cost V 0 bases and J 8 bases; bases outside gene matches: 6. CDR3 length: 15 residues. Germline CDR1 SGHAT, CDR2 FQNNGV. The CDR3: CASSLDRGRLDEQFF. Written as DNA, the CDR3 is TGTGCCAGCAGCTTAGACAGGGGGCGCCTGGATGAGCAGTTCTTC.

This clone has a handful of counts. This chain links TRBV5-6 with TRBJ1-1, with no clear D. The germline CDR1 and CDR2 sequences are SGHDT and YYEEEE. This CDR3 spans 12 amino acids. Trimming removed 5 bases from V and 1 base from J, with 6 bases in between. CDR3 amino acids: CASRKRNTEAFF. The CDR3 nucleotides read TGTGCCAGCAGGAAGAGGAACACTGAAGCTTTCTTT.

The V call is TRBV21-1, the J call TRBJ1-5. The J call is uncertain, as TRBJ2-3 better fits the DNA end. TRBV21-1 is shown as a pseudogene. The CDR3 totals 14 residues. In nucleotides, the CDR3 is TGTGCCAGCAGCAAAAAGGAGGGCCGAGGGCCCCAGTATTTT. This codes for CASSKKEGRGPQYF.

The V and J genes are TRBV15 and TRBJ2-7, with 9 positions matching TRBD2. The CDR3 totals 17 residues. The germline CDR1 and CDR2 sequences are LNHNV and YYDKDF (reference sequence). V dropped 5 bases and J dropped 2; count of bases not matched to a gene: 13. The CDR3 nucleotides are TGTGCCACCAGCCCTTCGGGGGGTAGCGGGGGCCCCTACGAGCAGTACTTC. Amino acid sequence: CATSPSGGSGGPYEQYF.

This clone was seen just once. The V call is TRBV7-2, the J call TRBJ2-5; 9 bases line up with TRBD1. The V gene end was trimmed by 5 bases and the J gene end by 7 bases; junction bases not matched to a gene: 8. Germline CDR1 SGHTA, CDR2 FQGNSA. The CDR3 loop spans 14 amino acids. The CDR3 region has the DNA TGTGCCAGCAGCCGCGGGGACAGGGCAGGGACCCAGTACTTC. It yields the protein CASSRGDRAGTQYF.